Shown below are 5 T cell receptor beta chains from a single sample sequenced in a study of shared T cell receptors in the human thymus. Clones were read by immunoSEQ multiplex PCR, and TCRdb kept only the in-frame ones, dropping some. The table has 450,000 to 650,000 clones, about 84% seen once. The sample also formed part of further work on human thymus T cells.

Sequencing was performed on thymocytes. These receptors all come from a boy in the first two years of life with a congenital heart defect.

V is TRBV5-4 and J is TRBJ2-4, with D perhaps TRBD2 (6 bases). V dropped 3 bases and J dropped 3 bases, with 19 bases sitting between them. CDR1 is SGHNT and CDR2 is YYREEE in the germline V gene (reference sequence). CDR3 size: 17 residues. CDR3 loop: CASSSGVRSKSKNIQYF. The CDR3 coding sequence is TGTGCCAGCAGCTCGGGAGTGAGGTCAAAGAGCAAAAACATTCAGTACTTC.

The genes are TRBV7-9 and TRBJ2-5; weak D call: TRBD2 (6 bases). Trimming cost V 4 bases and J 2 bases, with 14 bases left between them. Germline CDR1 and CDR2: SEHNR and FQNEAQ (reference sequence). The CDR3 spans 15 residues. The CDR3 spells CASSSRREIQETQYF. DNA of the CDR3: TGTGCCAGCAGCTCGCGACGGGAGATTCAAGAGACCCAGTACTTC.

The chain links TRBV18 to TRBJ2-1, with 9 bases identical to TRBD2. Trimming removed 3 bases from V and 9 bases from J; junction bases left unmatched: 9. Germline loops: CDR1 KGHSH, CDR2 LQKENI. The CDR3 runs to 15 residues. In nucleotides, the CDR3 is TGTGCCAGCTCACCCCCGGGACTAGCATCGAGTGAGCAGTTCTTC. Translated, it gives CASSPPGLASSEQFF.

This clone was counted only a few times. The gene calls are TRBV25-1 and TRBJ2-3; 10 nucleotides align to TRBD2. The J segment lost 1 base and the V segment lost 4 bases, leaving 2 bases of the junction unmatched. Germline loops: CDR1 MGHDK, CDR2 SYGVNS. This CDR3 spans 15 amino acids. The CDR3 DNA is TGTGCCAGCAGTGTGAGCGGGAGGGGCACAGATACGCAGTATTTT. Translation gives CASSVSGRGTDTQYF.

The chain combines TRBV5-1 with TRBJ1-4; TRBD1 agrees at 11 bases. V gave up 4 bases and J gave up 7 bases; unmatched junction bases: 6. Germline CDR1 SGHRS, CDR2 YFSETQ. There are 15 residues in the CDR3. The CDR3: CASSPEGTGGEKLFF. The CDR3 DNA follows: TGCGCCAGCAGCCCGGAAGGGACAGGGGGTGAAAAACTGTTTTTT.